This T cell receptor (beta chain) appears in the sequencing data of a study of graft-versus-host responses after intestinal transplantation. About the research overall: All recipients were given anti-thymocyte globulin induction, and tacrolimus and steroids were then administered for three to four years. The study, taken as a whole, reports: Within allografts, high graft-versus-host to host-versus-graft clonal ratios were seen among patients with graft-donor T cell macrochimerism. Some GvH clones appeared in ileal mucosa or blood before recipient bone marrow. Early post-transplant HvG declines were associated with peak circulating GvH clone levels.

As to this clone: Its antigen is still unknown.

V lost 5 bases, J lost 5 bases, and 8 bases stayed unmatched. The CDR3 contains 16 residues. Germline CDR1 and CDR2: SGHAT and FQNNGV. The assay was immunoSEQ multiplex PCR, and TCRdb's table has in-frame clones only and misses some. The data show about 120,000 clones, over 75% seen once. The chain combines TRBV11-2 with TRBJ2-3; 12 positions match TRBD1. This TCR derives from a human donor who received an intestinal transplant. This material consisted of unstimulated CD4+ T cells sorted from spleen or lymph node cells, taken before intestinal transplant. Here the CDR3 reads CASSLTGTGGRDTQYF. The CDR3 nucleotides read TGTGCCAGCAGCCTTACCGGGACAGGGGGCCGAGATACGCAGTATTTT.